This T cell receptor beta chain was identified in a study of neurological immune-mediated disorders. Study observations and caveats: HTLV-1-associated myelopathy had the most TCR clonal expansion, whereas multiple sclerosis had the least (lower than in healthy controls). None of the CDR3 amino acid sequences of expanded clones were shared across subjects, and this suggested private repertoires in all groups.

It was by 5'RACE with 10-nucleotide random UMIs that the cDNA was made. TCRdb processed the 5' RACE reads anew with MiXCR; each CDR3 protein has one entry. The sample lists 70,000 to 75,000 distinct CDR3 sequences; roughly an eighth were seen once. Indicated time point: longitudinal time-point 1 (baseline). As concerns this clonotype: Its antigen is still unknown.

The TCR originated in a female donor with HTLV-1-associated myelopathy (HAM/TSP). Sequenced input: PBMCs.

In DNA, the CDR3 is TGTGCCAGCAGCTACCCCCGGGACAGGGTCGGTCAGCCCCAGCATTTT. This gives the protein CASSYPRDRVGQPQHF. V usage is TRBV3-1 and J usage is TRBJ1-5, with TRBD1 identical over 9 bases. There are 16 residues in the CDR3. The trim removed 5 bases at V and 6 bases at J, leaving 11 bases unmatched. In germline, CDR1 is LGHDT, CDR2 YNNKEL (reference sequence).